The clone carrying this TCR beta chain was found many times. TCRdb called the RT-PCR reads again in MiXCR, with one record for every CDR3 protein. In the table there are about 680,000 distinct CDR3 sequences, around 14% of which are singletons. Germline CDR1 reads SGHRS; CDR2 reads YFSETQ. The germline V and J ends were trimmed by 0 bases and 6 bases, with 9 bases remaining between them. The CDR3 consists of 14 residues. This clonotype was sampled from a female donor in good health, serving as a healthy control. Sample: memory CD4+ T cells from blood. The rearrangement links TRBV5-1 to TRBJ2-2, with no clear D. The CDR3, as DNA: TGCGCCAGCAGCTTGGCTGGCGGACCCGGGGAGCTGTTTTTT. Translation: CASSLAGGPGELFF.